This TCR beta chain was profiled in a study of beta chain features in type 1 diabetes. Study conclusions and caveats: Patients with type 1 diabetes carried fewer insertions and had more deletions at their VDJ junctions.

This CDR3 is built from 15 residues. Germline V gene lookup returns CDR1 SGHTA and CDR2 FQGNSA. As for this clone: What it recognizes is unknown. At one end the junction does not follow the germline gene, possibly because of a read error.

Sequencing targeted expressed TCRB transcripts, as all isolated RNA had been reverse transcribed. Measured with immunoSEQ multiplex PCR; TCRdb has only the in-frame clones, and not every one. The table has some 270,000 clones, 13% to 15% seen once. The source material was naive CD4+ T cells from blood. The TCR originated in a woman aged 40-49 years in good health. The rearrangement links TRBV7-2 to TRBJ2-5; TRBD2 agrees at 12 bases. CDR3 nucleotide sequence: TGCGCCAGCAGCCAAGACGGACTAGCGGGGGAGACCCAGTACTTC. Translation gives CASSQDGLAGETQYF.